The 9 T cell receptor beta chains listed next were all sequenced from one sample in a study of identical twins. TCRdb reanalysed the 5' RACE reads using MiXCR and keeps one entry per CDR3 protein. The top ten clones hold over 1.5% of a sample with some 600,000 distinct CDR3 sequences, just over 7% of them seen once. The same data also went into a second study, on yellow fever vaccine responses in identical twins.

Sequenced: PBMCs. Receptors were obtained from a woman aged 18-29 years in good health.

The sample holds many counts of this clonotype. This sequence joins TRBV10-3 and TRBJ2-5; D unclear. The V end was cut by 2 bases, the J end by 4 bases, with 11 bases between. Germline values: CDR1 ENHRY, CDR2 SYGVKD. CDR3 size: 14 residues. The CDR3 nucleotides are TGTGCCATCAGTGAGCGGAGCAGTTCAGAGACCCAGTACTTC. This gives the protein CAISERSSSETQYF.

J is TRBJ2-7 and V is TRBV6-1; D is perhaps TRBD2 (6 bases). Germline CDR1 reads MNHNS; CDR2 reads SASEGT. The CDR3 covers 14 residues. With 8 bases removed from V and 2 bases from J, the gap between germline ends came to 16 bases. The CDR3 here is CASRGLRGPYEQYF. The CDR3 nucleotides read TGTGCCAGCCGGGGGTTGCGGGGCCCCTACGAGCAGTACTTC.

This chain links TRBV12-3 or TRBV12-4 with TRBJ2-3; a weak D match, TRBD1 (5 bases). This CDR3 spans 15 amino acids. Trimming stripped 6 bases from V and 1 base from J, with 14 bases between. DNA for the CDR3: TGTGCCAGCAGCTACGACAGACAACGCACAGATACGCAGTATTTT. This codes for CASSYDRQRTDTQYF.

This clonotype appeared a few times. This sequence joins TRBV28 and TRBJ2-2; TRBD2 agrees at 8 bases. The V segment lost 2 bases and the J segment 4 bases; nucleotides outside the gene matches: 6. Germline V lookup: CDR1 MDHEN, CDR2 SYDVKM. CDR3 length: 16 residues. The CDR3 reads CASSLAAGGPTGELFF. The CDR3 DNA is TGTGCCAGCAGTTTAGCGGCGGGAGGTCCCACCGGGGAGCTGTTTTTT.

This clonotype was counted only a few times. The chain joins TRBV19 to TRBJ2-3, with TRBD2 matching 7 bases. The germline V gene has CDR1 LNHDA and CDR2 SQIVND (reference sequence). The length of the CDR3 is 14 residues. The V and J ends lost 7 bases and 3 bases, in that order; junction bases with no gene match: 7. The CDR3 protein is CASNSGRITDTQYF. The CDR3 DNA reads TGTGCCAGTAATAGCGGGCGGATTACAGATACGCAGTATTTT. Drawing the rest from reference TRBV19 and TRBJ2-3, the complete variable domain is DGGITQSPKYLFRKEGQNVTLSCEQNLNHDAMYWYRQDPGQGLRLIYYSQIVNDFQKGDIAEGYSVSREKKESFPLTVTSAQKNPTAFYLCASNSGRITDTQYFGPGTRLTVL.

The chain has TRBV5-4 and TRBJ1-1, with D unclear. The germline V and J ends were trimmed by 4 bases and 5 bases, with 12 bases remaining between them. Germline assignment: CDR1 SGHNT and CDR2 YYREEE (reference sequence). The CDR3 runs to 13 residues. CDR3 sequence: CASSHQLGTEAFF. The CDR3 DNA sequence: TGTGCCAGCAGCCACCAGCTTGGGACTGAAGCTTTCTTT.

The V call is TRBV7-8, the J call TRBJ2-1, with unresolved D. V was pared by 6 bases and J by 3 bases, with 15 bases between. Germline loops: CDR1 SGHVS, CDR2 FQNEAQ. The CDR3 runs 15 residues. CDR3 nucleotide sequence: TGTGCCAGCAGAAATAGGCTGCGCTTCTACAATGAGCAGTTCTTC. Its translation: CASRNRLRFYNEQFF.

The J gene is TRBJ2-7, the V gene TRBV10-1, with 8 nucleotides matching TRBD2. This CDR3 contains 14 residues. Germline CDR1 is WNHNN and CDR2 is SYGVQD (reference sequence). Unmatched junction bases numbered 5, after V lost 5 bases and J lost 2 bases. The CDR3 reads CASSNTSGAYEQYF. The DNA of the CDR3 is TGCGCCAGCAGTAACACTAGCGGTGCCTACGAGCAGTACTTC.

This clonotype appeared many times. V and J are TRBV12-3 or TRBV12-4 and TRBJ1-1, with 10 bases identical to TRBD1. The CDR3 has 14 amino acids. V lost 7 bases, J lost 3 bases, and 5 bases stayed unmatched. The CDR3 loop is CASTRTGGDTEAFF. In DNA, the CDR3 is TGTGCCAGCACCCGGACAGGGGGTGACACTGAAGCTTTCTTT.